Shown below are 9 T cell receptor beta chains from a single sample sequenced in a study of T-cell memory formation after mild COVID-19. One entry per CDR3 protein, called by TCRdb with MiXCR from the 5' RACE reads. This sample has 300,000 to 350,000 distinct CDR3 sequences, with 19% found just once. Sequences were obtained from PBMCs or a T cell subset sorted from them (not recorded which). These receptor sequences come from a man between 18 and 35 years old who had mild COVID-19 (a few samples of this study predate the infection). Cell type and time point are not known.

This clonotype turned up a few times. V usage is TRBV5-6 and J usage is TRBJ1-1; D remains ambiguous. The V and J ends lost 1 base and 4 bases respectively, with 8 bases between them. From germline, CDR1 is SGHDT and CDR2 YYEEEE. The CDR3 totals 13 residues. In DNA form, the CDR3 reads TGTGCCAGCAGCTTGATGTCGGGCACTGAAGCTTTCTTT. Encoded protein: CASSLMSGTEAFF.

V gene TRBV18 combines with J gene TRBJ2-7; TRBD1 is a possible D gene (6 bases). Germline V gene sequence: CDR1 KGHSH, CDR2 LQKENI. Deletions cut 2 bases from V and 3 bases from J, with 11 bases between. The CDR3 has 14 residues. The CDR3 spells CASSPGQTNYEQYF. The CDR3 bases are TGTGCCAGCTCACCAGGACAGACCAACTACGAGCAGTACTTC. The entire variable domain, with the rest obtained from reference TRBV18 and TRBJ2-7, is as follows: NAGVMQNPRHLVRRRGQEARLRCSPMKGHSHVYWYRQLPEEGLKFMVYLQKENIIDESGMPKERFSAEFPKEGPSILRIQQVVRGDSAAYFCASSPGQTNYEQYFGPGTRLTVT.

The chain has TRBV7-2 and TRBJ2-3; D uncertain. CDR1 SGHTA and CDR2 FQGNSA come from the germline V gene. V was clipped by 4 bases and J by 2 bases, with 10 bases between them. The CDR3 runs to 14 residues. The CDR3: CASSSRDYTDTQYF. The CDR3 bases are TGTGCCAGCAGCTCCCGAGATTACACAGATACGCAGTATTTT.

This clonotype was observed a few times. DNA of the CDR3: TGTGCCACCTCCTGGGGGCAGCCCCCTGACAATGAGCAGTTCTTC. Amino acids: CATSWGQPPDNEQFF. The rearrangement uses TRBV6-2 or TRBV6-3 and TRBJ2-1; the D gene is possibly TRBD1 (6 bases). CDR3 length equals 15 residues. In germline, CDR1 is MNHEY, CDR2 SVGEGT. Trimming took off 10 bases at V and 5 bases at J, with 21 bases between the two ends.

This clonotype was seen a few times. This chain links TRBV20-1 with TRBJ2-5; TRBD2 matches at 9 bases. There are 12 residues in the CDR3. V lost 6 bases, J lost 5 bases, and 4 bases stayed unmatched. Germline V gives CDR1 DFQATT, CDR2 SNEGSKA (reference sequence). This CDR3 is CSAQTSGETQYF. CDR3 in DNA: TGCAGTGCCCAAACTAGCGGGGAGACCCAGTACTTC.

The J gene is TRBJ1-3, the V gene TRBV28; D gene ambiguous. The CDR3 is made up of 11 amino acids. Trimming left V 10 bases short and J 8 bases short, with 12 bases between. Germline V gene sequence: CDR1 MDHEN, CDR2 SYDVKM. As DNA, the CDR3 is TGTGCCATCACGGGGTCCTACACCATATATTTT. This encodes CAITGSYTIYF.

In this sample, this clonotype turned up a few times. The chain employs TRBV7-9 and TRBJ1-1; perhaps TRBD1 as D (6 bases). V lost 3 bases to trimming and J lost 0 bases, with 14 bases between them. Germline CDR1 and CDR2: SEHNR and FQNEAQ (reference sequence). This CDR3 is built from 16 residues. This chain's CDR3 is CASSFFRGTMNTEAFF. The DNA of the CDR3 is TGTGCCAGCAGCTTCTTTAGGGGGACGATGAACACTGAAGCTTTCTTT.

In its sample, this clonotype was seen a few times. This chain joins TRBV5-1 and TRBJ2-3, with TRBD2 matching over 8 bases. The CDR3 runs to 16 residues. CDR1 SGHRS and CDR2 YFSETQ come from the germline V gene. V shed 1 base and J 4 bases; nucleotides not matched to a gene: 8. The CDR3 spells CASSLKTGGIADTQYF. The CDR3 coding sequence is TGCGCCAGCAGCTTGAAAACGGGGGGGATCGCAGATACGCAGTATTTT.

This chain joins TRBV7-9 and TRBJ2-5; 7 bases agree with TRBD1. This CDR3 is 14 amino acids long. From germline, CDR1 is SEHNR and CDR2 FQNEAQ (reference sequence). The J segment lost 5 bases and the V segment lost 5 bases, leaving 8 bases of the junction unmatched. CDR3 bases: TGTGCCAGCAGCCATGACAGGGTATTGGAGACCCAGTACTTC. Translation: CASSHDRVLETQYF.